This paragraph covers one T cell receptor beta chain sequence. One junction end disagrees with the germline gene, perhaps due to a read error. This entry is derived from a study of blood T cell repertoires in COVID-19. Study in general: The United States, Italy and Spain were the sources of the acute and convalescent COVID-19 samples. The cDNA or gDNA used as material had been derived from T cells, B-cell-depleted T cells, or PBMCs.

This CDR3 has 16 amino acids. Germline V gives CDR1 SGHRS, CDR2 YFSETQ. As processed by the authors: Amplifying reference gene primers gave estimates of nucleated cell counts. TCRdb's copy holds only in-frame clones and misses some; the assay was immunoSEQ multiplex PCR. Clonal size and the V and J genes are those of that table, whereas D and trimming came from the DNA. The table shows 350,000 to 450,000 clones, with approximately 87% occurring only once. The V call is TRBV5-1, the J call TRBJ2-1; 11 nucleotides align to TRBD2. The source of this sequence is an older woman with COVID-19, enrolled during active disease. Sequences were obtained from peripheral blood. For the CDR3, the DNA is TGCGCCAGTAGCTTGACTAGCGGGGTGTCCTACAATGAGCAGTTCTTC. It is translated as CASSLTSGVSYNEQFF.